This TCR beta chain was documented in a study of blood T cell repertoires in COVID-19. Clones were sequenced by immunoSEQ multiplex PCR, and TCRdb holds only the in-frame ones, with some missing. The sample includes about 190,000 clones, roughly 84% of them seen just once. This clone has a handful of counts. Assignment of participants to cohorts was predicated upon participant-reported clinical history. Per the germline V gene, CDR1 is LGHDT and CDR2 is YNNKEL (reference sequence). The junction had 12 bases not matched to a gene; V was cut back by 1 base and J by 10 bases. This CDR3 has 15 residues. What was sequenced was PBMCs or T cells enriched from blood (not recorded which). The sequence was collected from a woman between 25 and 40 years old who had recovered from COVID-19. The genes are TRBV3-1 (or the pseudogene TRBV3-2) and TRBJ2-7; 8 bases fit TRBD2. The chain's CDR3 is CASSQVSGSSLNQYF. The DNA of the CDR3 is TGTGCCAGCAGCCAAGTAAGCGGGAGTTCACTTAATCAGTACTTC.